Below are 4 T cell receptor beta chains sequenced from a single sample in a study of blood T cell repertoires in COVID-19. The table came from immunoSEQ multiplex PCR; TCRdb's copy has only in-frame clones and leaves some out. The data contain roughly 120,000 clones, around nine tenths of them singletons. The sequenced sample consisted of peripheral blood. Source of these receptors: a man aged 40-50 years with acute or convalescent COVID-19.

The DNA for the CDR3 is TGTGCCAGCAGCTTAGGCCTAAGGCCGACGGGAGCTGGGGCCAACGTCCTGACTTTC. The encoded protein is CASSLGLRPTGAGANVLTF. The V gene is TRBV13, the J gene TRBJ2-6; D possibly corresponds to TRBD2 (6 bases). The CDR3 has 19 amino acids. Germline assignment: CDR1 PRHDT and CDR2 FYEKMQ (reference sequence). Trimming took 0 bases from V and 2 from J, leaving 17 bases between them. The full variable domain, in which reference TRBV13 and TRBJ2-6 provide the parts outside the CDR3, is AAGVIQSPRHLIKEKRETATLKCYPIPRHDTVYWYQQGPGQDPQFLISFYEKMQSDKGSIPDRFSAQQFSDYHSELNMSSLELGDSALYFCASSLGLRPTGAGANVLTFGAGSRLTVL.

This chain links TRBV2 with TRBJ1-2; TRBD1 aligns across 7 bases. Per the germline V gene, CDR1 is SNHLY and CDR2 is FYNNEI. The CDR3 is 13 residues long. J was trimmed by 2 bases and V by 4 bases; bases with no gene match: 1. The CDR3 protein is CASSGQGNYGYTF. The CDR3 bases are TGTGCCAGCAGTGGACAGGGAAACTATGGCTACACCTTC. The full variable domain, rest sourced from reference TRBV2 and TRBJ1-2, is EPEVTQTPSHQVTQMGQEVILRCVPISNHLYFYWYRQILGQKVEFLVSFYNNEISEKSEIFDDQFSVERPDGSNFTLKIRSTKLEDSAMYFCASSGQGNYGYTFGSGTRLTVV.

The chain's CDR3 is CASSQVQDRGLGLGAFF. CDR3 nucleotides: TGTGCCAGCAGCCAAGTTCAGGACAGGGGGCTCGGGCTAGGTGCTTTCTTT. This chain joins TRBV3-1 (or the pseudogene TRBV3-2) and TRBJ1-1; the match to TRBD1 covers 11 bases. This CDR3 spans 17 amino acids. V was clipped by 1 base and J by 11 bases; unmatched bases: 15. CDR1 and CDR2 (germline): LGHDT, YNNKEL (reference sequence).

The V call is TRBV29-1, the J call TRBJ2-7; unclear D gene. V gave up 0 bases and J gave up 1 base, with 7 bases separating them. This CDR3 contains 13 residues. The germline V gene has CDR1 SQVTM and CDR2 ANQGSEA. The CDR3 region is CSVEDLASYEQYF. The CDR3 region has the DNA TGCAGCGTTGAAGATTTAGCTTCCTACGAGCAGTACTTC.